Included here is one TCR beta chain sequence, with context. Profiling relied on immunoSEQ multiplex PCR, and the TCRdb table lists in-frame clones only, not all of them. The repertoire holds approximately 38,000 clones, with approximately 90% as singletons. The V gene lost 0 bases and the J gene lost 11 bases, with 13 bases spanning the gap. This CDR3 has 13 amino acids. In germline, CDR1 is SGHDN, CDR2 FVKESK. This sample was included in a study of blood T cell repertoires in COVID-19. As for the study in general: Both acute and convalescent COVID-19 samples were obtained from the United States, Italy and Spain.

The receptor was derived from a man aged 55 to 69 with COVID-19, enrolled during active disease. This chain uses TRBV14 with TRBJ1-1; D is possibly TRBD1 (6 bases). The source material was peripheral blood. This CDR3 is CASSQDWGRVAFF. CDR3 DNA: TGTGCCAGCAGCCAAGATTGGGGGCGGGTTGCTTTCTTT. The whole variable domain, filled in from reference TRBV14 and TRBJ1-1, reads EAGVTQFPSHSVIEKGQTVTLRCDPISGHDNLYWYRRVMGKEIKFLLHFVKESKQDESGMPNNRFLAERTGGTYSTLKVQPAELEDSGVYFCASSQDWGRVAFFGQGTRLTVV.